One sample yielded the 15 T cell receptor beta chains listed below, sequenced in a study of blood T cell repertoires in COVID-19. TCRdb's copy holds only in-frame clones and misses some; the assay was immunoSEQ multiplex PCR. The sample shows almost 55,000 clones, approximately 87% of them seen only once. Specimen: peripheral blood. The receptors come from a human donor in a cohort sampled during active COVID-19.

The chain links TRBV3-1 (or the pseudogene TRBV3-2) to TRBJ1-2; D unclear. Germline V gene data show CDR1 as LGHDT and CDR2 as YNNKEL (reference sequence). This CDR3 is 13 amino acids long. V was cut by 3 bases and J by 5 bases, with 10 bases left in between. The CDR3 loop reads CASSHSRKYGYTF. DNA for the CDR3: TGTGCCAGCAGCCACTCGCGGAAATATGGCTACACCTTC.

The chain has TRBV5-1 and TRBJ1-1, with D possibly matching TRBD1 (5 bases). Germline V gene sequence: CDR1 SGHRS, CDR2 YFSETQ. The V end was cut by 7 bases, the J end by 0 bases, with 13 bases between. The CDR3 has 14 amino acids. The CDR3 DNA reads as TGCGCCAGCGCCAGCCAGGGCTTGAACACTGAAGCTTTCTTT. Its translation is CASASQGLNTEAFF.

This sequence joins TRBV4-1 and TRBJ2-2, with D tentatively TRBD1 (5 bases). Germline CDR1 MGHRA, CDR2 YSYEKL. CDR3 length: 16 residues. The germline V and J ends were trimmed by 3 bases and 0 bases, with 11 bases remaining between them. The DNA for the CDR3 is TGCGCCAGCAGCCACAACAGGAGCCCGAACACCGGGGAGCTGTTTTTT. It specifies CASSHNRSPNTGELFF.

The chain uses TRBV5-4 and TRBJ1-2; perhaps TRBD1 as D (5 bases). The CDR3 totals 13 residues. Trimming shortened V by 6 bases and J by 4 bases, and 13 bases separated the two germline ends. The germline gives CDR1 SGHNT, CDR2 YYREEE (reference sequence). The DNA of the CDR3 is TGTGCCAGCACTCGGGGGAGCGGCTATGGCTACACCTTC. This gives the protein CASTRGSGYGYTF.

The chain has TRBV28 and TRBJ1-2, with D possibly TRBD1 on 5 matching bases. Germline values: CDR1 MDHEN, CDR2 SYDVKM. CDR3 length: 13 residues. Trimming pared 6 bases from V and 3 bases from J, leaving 11 bases between. The CDR3 here is CASSGTGDYGYTF. The CDR3 DNA reads TGTGCCAGCAGCGGGACGGGGGACTATGGCTACACCTTC.

The chain couples TRBV12-5 to TRBJ2-1; 8 bases agree with TRBD1. The V gene's germline CDR1 is LGHNT and CDR2 FRNRAP. J lost 8 bases, V lost 1 base, and 7 bases had no gene match. This CDR3 comprises 15 residues. CDR3 in amino acids: CASGLDRGTLDEQFF. In DNA, the CDR3 is TGTGCTAGTGGTTTGGACAGGGGGACCCTTGATGAGCAGTTCTTC.

The chain employs TRBV5-4 and TRBJ1-2, with unresolved D. Trimming cost V 4 bases and J 8 bases, with 21 bases left between them. The length of the CDR3 is 15 residues. CDR1 SGHNT and CDR2 YYREEE come from the germline V gene (reference sequence). The CDR3 nucleotides read TGTGCCAGCAGCCCGCTACCCGGGTCTTCAACGGGCTACACCTTC. This translates into CASSPLPGSSTGYTF.

Only one count was recorded for this clone. The chain employs TRBV25-1 and TRBJ1-3; D is undetermined. In germline, CDR1 is MGHDK, CDR2 SYGVNS. The CDR3 is made up of 13 amino acids. V lost 6 bases, J lost 4 bases, and 10 bases lay in between. The CDR3 bases are TGTGCCAGCAGGGCAGACTTGGGAAACACCATATATTTT. This gives the protein CASRADLGNTIYF.

The DNA for the CDR3 is TGCGCCAGCAGCCAAGCAGCGCAGGGGGCATACAATGAGCAGTTCTTC. Amino acids: CASSQAAQGAYNEQFF. The rearrangement links TRBV4-3 to TRBJ2-1, with 8 bases identical to TRBD1. CDR3 length: 16 amino acids. The junction had 6 bases not matched to a gene; V was cut back by 1 base and J by 4 bases. Germline V gene lookup returns CDR1 LGHNA and CDR2 YSLEER.

The chain has TRBV5-1 and TRBJ2-1, with 9 bases aligning to TRBD1. The germline CDR1 and CDR2 sequences are SGHRS and YFSETQ. The CDR3 sequence is 15 residues long. The ends lost 4 bases at V and 8 bases at J; junction bases unmatched: 10. The chain's CDR3 is CASSIQRQGEDEQFF. Written as DNA, the CDR3 is TGCGCCAGCAGCATACAAAGACAGGGGGAAGATGAGCAGTTCTTC.

The table lists this clone with a few counts. CDR3 in DNA: TGTGCCAGCAGCTTAGAGGTAGGGGGGGCGAGGACTGAAGCTTTCTTT. Translated: CASSLEVGGARTEAFF. This chain connects TRBV7-6 to TRBJ1-1; D perhaps matches TRBD1 (6 bases). Per germline, CDR1 SGHVS and CDR2 FNYEAQ. The CDR3 has 16 amino acids. V was cut by 1 base and J by 5 bases, with 17 bases left in between.

The chain is built from TRBV10-1 and TRBJ2-7, with D hard to call. There are 10 residues in the CDR3. V gave up 7 bases and J gave up 5 bases, with 6 bases separating them. CDR1 and CDR2 from the germline V gene are WNHNN and SYGVQD (reference sequence). The DNA of the CDR3 is TGCGCCAGCATTTCCAACGAGCAGTACTTC. Translating it yields CASISNEQYF.

The chain has TRBV21-1 and TRBJ2-3; the table assigns TRBD1, which was not confirmed against the DNA. TRBV21-1 is a pseudogene segment. This CDR3 has 16 residues. The CDR3 DNA follows: TGTGCCAGCAGCATTCGACAGGGGTACGACACAGATACGCAGTATTTT. It encodes CASSIRQGYDTDTQYF.

As to this clone: At one end, the junction sequence differs from germline, possibly due to a read error. V and J are TRBV6-1 and TRBJ2-7; D is tentatively TRBD1 or TRBD2 (6 bases each). The CDR3 sequence is 13 residues long. Per germline, CDR1 MNHNS and CDR2 SASEGT. In DNA, the CDR3 is TGTGCCAACAGTGAGGGGGGAGTACGCGAGCAGTACTTC. It is translated as CANSEGGVREQYF.

The chain employs TRBV11-2 and TRBJ2-7, with 7 bases identical to TRBD2. The V and J ends lost 3 bases and 4 bases, in that order; junction bases with no gene match: 6. This CDR3 spans 14 amino acids. CDR1 and CDR2 from the germline V gene are SGHAT and FQNNGV. CDR3 coding DNA: TGTGCCAGCAGCTTGGATCGGGGGGAATACGAGCAGTACTTC. It is translated as CASSLDRGEYEQYF.